This T cell receptor (beta chain) was identified in a study of blood T cell repertoires in COVID-19. Study information: From T cells, B-cell-depleted T cells, or PBMCs came the material, which was cDNA or gDNA.

As originally analysed: Amplified reference gene primers provided the basis for estimating nucleated cell counts. The method was immunoSEQ multiplex PCR; TCRdb's version includes in-frame clones alone and lacks a portion of them. The DNA gave D and trimming, while V, J and clone size come from that table. The repertoire includes 75,000 to 90,000 clones, around 90% of them detected once, and 5% to 7% sits in the top ten. Germline lookup yields CDR1 MGHRA and CDR2 YSYEKL. With V trimmed by 6 bases and J by 8 bases, 6 bases remained unmatched. This CDR3 is 15 amino acids long. Patients from Seattle were sampled longitudinally, starting during active infection.

The TCR sequence derives from a man aged 18 to 29 with COVID-19, enrolled during active disease. Sequenced: peripheral blood. The V gene is TRBV4-1, the J gene TRBJ2-2; 13 positions agree with TRBD2. CDR3 residues: CASSRTSGSLGELFF. The CDR3 region has the DNA TGCGCCAGCAGTCGGACTAGCGGGAGCCTTGGGGAGCTGTTTTTT.